This T cell receptor beta chain was sequenced for a study of blood T cell repertoires in COVID-19. This clone was counted a single time. This CDR3 spans 15 amino acids. V lost 4 bases, J lost 0 bases, and 5 bases stayed unmatched. Germline-derived CDR1 and CDR2 are LNHDA and SQIVND (reference sequence). In the authors' methods: Researchers report that nucleated cell counts were estimated from reference gene primer amplification. This table comes from immunoSEQ multiplex PCR, and its TCRdb copy is limited to in-frame clones, with some not included. Clonal size and the V and J genes are those of that table, whereas D and trimming came from the DNA. The sample includes more than 35,000 clones, 88% seen only once; the top ten take around 36%.

This clonotype was obtained from a man between 65 and 85 years old with active COVID-19. The specimen sequenced was peripheral blood. The J gene is TRBJ1-1, the V gene TRBV19; TRBD1 matches 7 bases. The CDR3 sequence: CASSTKGAMNTEAFF. The CDR3 DNA sequence: TGTGCCAGTAGTACCAAGGGGGCGATGAACACTGAAGCTTTCTTT.